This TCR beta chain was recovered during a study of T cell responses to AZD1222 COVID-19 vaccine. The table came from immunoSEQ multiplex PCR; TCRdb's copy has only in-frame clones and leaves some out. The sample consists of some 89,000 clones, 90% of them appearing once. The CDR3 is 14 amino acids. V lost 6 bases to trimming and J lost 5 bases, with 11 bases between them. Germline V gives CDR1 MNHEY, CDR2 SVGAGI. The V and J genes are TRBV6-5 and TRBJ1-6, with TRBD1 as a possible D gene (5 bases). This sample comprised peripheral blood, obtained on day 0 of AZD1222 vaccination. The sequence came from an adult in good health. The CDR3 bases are TGTGCCAGCAGAGACAGCGGTAATAATTCACCCCTCCACTTT. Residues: CASRDSGNNSPLHF.